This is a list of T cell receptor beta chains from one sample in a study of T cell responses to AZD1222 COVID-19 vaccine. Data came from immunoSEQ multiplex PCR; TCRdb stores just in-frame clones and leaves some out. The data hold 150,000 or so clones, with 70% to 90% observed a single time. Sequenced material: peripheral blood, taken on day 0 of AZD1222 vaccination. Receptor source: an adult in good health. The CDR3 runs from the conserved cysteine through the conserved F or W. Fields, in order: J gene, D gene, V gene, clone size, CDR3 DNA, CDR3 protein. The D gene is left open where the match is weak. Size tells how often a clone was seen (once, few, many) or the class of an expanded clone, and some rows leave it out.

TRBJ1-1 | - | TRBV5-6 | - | TGTGCCAGCAGCTTTACAGCGAACACTGAAGCTTTCTTT | CASSFTANTEAFF
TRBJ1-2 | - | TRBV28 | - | TGTGCCAGCAACCCCGGACCGGCGAACTATGGCTACACCTTC | CASNPGPANYGYTF
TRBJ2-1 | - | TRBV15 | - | TGTGCCACCAGCAGATCCTCCCCACTTGGGGCCCCGTTCTTC | CATSRSSPLGAPFF
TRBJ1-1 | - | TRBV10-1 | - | TGCGCCAGCAGTGAATGGACGAACACTGAAGCTTTCTTT | CASSEWTNTEAFF
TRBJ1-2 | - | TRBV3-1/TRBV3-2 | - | TGTGCCAGCAGCCATGGGTACGGTTATGGCTACACCTTC | CASSHGYGYGYTF
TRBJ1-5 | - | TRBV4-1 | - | TGCGCCAGCAGCCAAGTTCCCGAGAGCAATAGCAATCAGCCCCAGCATTTT | CASSQVPESNSNQPQHF
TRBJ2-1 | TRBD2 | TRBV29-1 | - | TGCAGCGTTGCTAGGGCTAGCGGGGATTACAATGAGCAGTTCTTC | CSVARASGDYNEQFF
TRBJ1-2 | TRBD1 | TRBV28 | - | TGTGCCAGCAGTCAAGGTCAGGGGGCCTATGGCTACACCTTC | CASSQGQGAYGYTF
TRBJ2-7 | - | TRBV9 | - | TGTGCCAGCAGCGTAGGGGGGACGGGGGTCACCTACGAGCAGTACTTC | CASSVGGTGVTYEQYF
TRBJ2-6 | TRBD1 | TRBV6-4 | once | TGTGCCAGCAGTGACCGGACAGGGGCTGGGGCCAACGTCCTGACTTTC | CASSDRTGAGANVLTF
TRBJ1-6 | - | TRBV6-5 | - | TGTGCCAGCATGAATTTGGGGGGGAACAATTCACCCCTCCACTTT | CASMNLGGNNSPLHF
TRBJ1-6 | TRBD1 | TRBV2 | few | TGTGCCAGCAGTGATCGAGGACAGGGCACTTCACCCCTCCACTTT | CASSDRGQGTSPLHF
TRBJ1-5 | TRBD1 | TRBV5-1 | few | TGCGCCAGCAGCTGGGGGACAGCAGATAGCAATCAGCCCCAGCATTTT | CASSWGTADSNQPQHF
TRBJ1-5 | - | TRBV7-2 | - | TGTGCCAGCAGCTCTAGGTGGGGCAATCAGCCCCAGCATTTT | CASSSRWGNQPQHF
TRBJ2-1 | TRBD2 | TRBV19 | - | TGTGCCAGTAGTATAGACCGTAGAGGGAGCGGGAGAAATGAGCAGTTCTTC | CASSIDRRGSGRNEQFF
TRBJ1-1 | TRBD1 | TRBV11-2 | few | TGTGCCAGCAGCTTGTGGACAGGCACTGAAGCTTTCTTT | CASSLWTGTEAFF
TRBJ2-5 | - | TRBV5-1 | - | TGCGCCAGCAGCTTGTCGGAGGCCCGGGAGACCCAGTACTTC | CASSLSEARETQYF
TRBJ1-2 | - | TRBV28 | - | TGTGCCAGCAGTGAGGGGGGTAGTGTCTATGGCTACACCTTC | CASSEGGSVYGYTF
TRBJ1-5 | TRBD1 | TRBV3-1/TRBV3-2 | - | TGTGCCAGCAGCCAGGGCCCGAGACAGGGGGGTTTAAGCAATCAGCCCCAGCATTTT | CASSQGPRQGGLSNQPQHF
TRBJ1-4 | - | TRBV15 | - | TGTGCCACCCGCTATCAGCCACGGGAAAAACTGTTTTTT | CATRYQPREKLFF
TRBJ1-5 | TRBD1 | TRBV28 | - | TGTGCCAGCAGCCCACAGGGGATGGGCAATCAGCCCCAGCATTTT | CASSPQGMGNQPQHF
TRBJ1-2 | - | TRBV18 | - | TGTGCCAGCTCACCGCTTAGGACAGAACTAAACTATGGCTACACCTTC | CASSPLRTELNYGYTF
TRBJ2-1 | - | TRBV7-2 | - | TGTGCCAGCAGTCTAGGACTCGGGCATGATGAGCAGTTCTTC | CASSLGLGHDEQFF
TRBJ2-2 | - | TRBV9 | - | TGTGCCAGCAGCGTTGGCGGGACCGCGAACACCGGGGAGCTGTTTTTT | CASSVGGTANTGELFF
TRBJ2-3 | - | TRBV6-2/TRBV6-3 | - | TGTGCCAGCAGCCCCAGGGTTACAGATACGCAGTATTTT | CASSPRVTDTQYF
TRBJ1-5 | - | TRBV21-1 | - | TGTGCCAGCAGCCCGGGTGGCAATCAGCCCCAGCATTTT | CASSPGGNQPQHF
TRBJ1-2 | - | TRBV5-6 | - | TGTGCCAGCAGCGCCGGACACCTCGATGACTATGGCTACACCTTC | CASSAGHLDDYGYTF
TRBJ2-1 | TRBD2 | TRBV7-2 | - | TGTGCCAGCAGCTTAGTCCCTAGCGGGATCTCCTACAATGAGCAGTTCTTC | CASSLVPSGISYNEQFF
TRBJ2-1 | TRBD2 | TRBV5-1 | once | TGCGCCAGTTACAGGGGGGTATTGACTAGCGGGAGCAATGAGCAGTTCTTC | CASYRGVLTSGSNEQFF
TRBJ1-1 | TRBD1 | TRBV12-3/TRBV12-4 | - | TGTGCCAGCAGTTCGGGACAGCTTGAAGCTTTCTTT | CASSSGQLEAFF
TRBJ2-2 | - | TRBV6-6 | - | TGTGCCAGCAGTTCGACCCCCGCTAACACCGGGGAGCTGTTTTTT | CASSSTPANTGELFF
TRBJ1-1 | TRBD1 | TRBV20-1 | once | TGCAGTGCGAGTGTGGACAGGGTGAGGAACACTGAAGCTTTCTTT | CSASVDRVRNTEAFF
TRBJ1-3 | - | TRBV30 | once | TGTGCCTGGAGTCTCGGGGGGAAATTTGGAAACACCATATATTTT | CAWSLGGKFGNTIYF
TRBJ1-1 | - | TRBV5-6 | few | TGTGCCAGCAGCTTGGGGACGGAAGAAGCTTTCTTT | CASSLGTEEAFF
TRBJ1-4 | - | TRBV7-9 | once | TGTGCCAGCAGCTTAAGGAGCTCAAATGAAAAACTGTTTTTT | CASSLRSSNEKLFF
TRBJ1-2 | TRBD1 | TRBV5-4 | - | TGTGCCAGCAGCTTCTCGGGACAGCCCTATGGCTACACCTTC | CASSFSGQPYGYTF
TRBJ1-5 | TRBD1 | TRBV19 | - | TGTGCCAGTAGTATAGATCTTGGACAGGGCAATCAGCCCCAGCATTTT | CASSIDLGQGNQPQHF
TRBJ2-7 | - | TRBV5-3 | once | TGTGCCAGAAGCTTGGGTAACAGGGGGGCCGAAAGGACTAGTCATTTGGACTACGAGCAGTACTTC | CARSLGNRGAERTSHLDYEQYF
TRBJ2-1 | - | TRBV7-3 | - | TGTGCCAGCAGCTTCGGGGGTTACAATGAGCAGTTCTTC | CASSFGGYNEQFF
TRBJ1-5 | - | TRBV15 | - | TGTGCCACCAGCAGAGATCGTGGGGGGGGTCAGCCCCAGCATTTT | CATSRDRGGGQPQHF